Listed below are T cell receptor beta chains from one sample, sequenced in a study of T cell changes during pregnancy in multiple sclerosis. Only in-frame clones appear in the TCRdb table, and some are missing; sequencing was by immunoSEQ multiplex PCR. There are 35,000 or so clones in the sample; roughly 90% occur only once, and 11% lies in the top ten. The sample in question was CD8+ T cells from peripheral blood mononuclear cells, obtained in the third trimester of pregnancy. Receptors originate from a female donor with multiple sclerosis, enrolled in a pregnancy study. The CDR3 runs from the conserved cysteine through the conserved F or W. The order of the fields is clone size, J gene, V gene, D gene, CDR3 protein, CDR3 DNA. D genes are given only for firm matches. Clone size, where shown, is once, few, many, or a class for clones that have expanded.

clone size: -
J gene: TRBJ1-1
V gene: TRBV6-5
D gene: -
CDR3 protein: CASSPDTYTEAFF
CDR3 DNA: TGTGCCAGCAGCCCTGACACCTACACTGAAGCTTTCTTT

clone size: -
J gene: TRBJ1-2
V gene: TRBV7-8
D gene: -
CDR3 protein: CASSLENYRYGYTF
CDR3 DNA: TGTGCCAGCAGCTTGGAGAATTACCGATATGGCTACACCTTC

clone size: -
J gene: TRBJ2-7
V gene: TRBV19
D gene: -
CDR3 protein: CASSNTYEQYF
CDR3 DNA: TGTGCCAGTAGTAACACCTACGAGCAGTACTTC

clone size: -
J gene: TRBJ2-3
V gene: TRBV9
D gene: -
CDR3 protein: CASSVASRTADTQYF
CDR3 DNA: TGTGCCAGCAGCGTAGCTTCCAGGACAGCCGATACGCAGTATTTT

clone size: -
J gene: TRBJ2-1
V gene: TRBV27
D gene: TRBD1
CDR3 protein: CASSNRGLYNEQFF
CDR3 DNA: TGTGCCAGCAGTAACAGGGGGCTCTACAATGAGCAGTTCTTC

clone size: -
J gene: TRBJ2-7
V gene: TRBV27
D gene: -
CDR3 protein: CASSLTGYSYEQYF
CDR3 DNA: TGTGCCAGCAGTTTAACGGGATACTCCTACGAGCAGTACTTC

clone size: -
J gene: TRBJ2-1
V gene: TRBV7-8
D gene: -
CDR3 protein: CADSVYNEQFF
CDR3 DNA: TGTGCGGACAGTGTCTACAATGAGCAGTTCTTC

clone size: -
J gene: TRBJ2-2
V gene: TRBV7-9
D gene: TRBD2
CDR3 protein: CASSPWTSGGYNTGELFF
CDR3 DNA: TGTGCCAGCAGCCCGTGGACTAGCGGGGGTTATAACACCGGGGAGCTGTTTTTT

clone size: -
J gene: TRBJ1-3
V gene: TRBV6-5
D gene: -
CDR3 protein: CASSLDLRAGNTIYF
CDR3 DNA: TGTGCCAGCAGTCTTGACTTGAGGGCTGGAAACACCATATATTTT

clone size: -
J gene: TRBJ2-1
V gene: TRBV30
D gene: TRBD2
CDR3 protein: CAWSVPAGEVNEQFF
CDR3 DNA: TGTGCCTGGAGTGTACCTGCGGGAGAGGTCAATGAGCAGTTCTTC

clone size: -
J gene: TRBJ2-7
V gene: TRBV4-3
D gene: -
CDR3 protein: CASSQENRLSHEQYF
CDR3 DNA: TGCGCCAGCAGCCAAGAAAACAGATTGAGCCACGAGCAGTACTTC

clone size: -
J gene: TRBJ2-7
V gene: TRBV9
D gene: TRBD1
CDR3 protein: CASSVGTETYEQYF
CDR3 DNA: TGTGCCAGCAGCGTCGGGACAGAAACCTACGAGCAGTACTTC

clone size: -
J gene: TRBJ1-5
V gene: TRBV7-8
D gene: TRBD1
CDR3 protein: CASSLSAGGQPQHF
CDR3 DNA: TGTGCCAGCAGCTTAAGCGCAGGGGGGCAGCCCCAGCATTTT

clone size: -
J gene: TRBJ2-1
V gene: TRBV27
D gene: TRBD2
CDR3 protein: CASSPRTSVNPYNEQFF
CDR3 DNA: TGTGCCAGCAGTCCCCGTACTAGCGTAAATCCCTACAATGAGCAGTTCTTC

clone size: -
J gene: TRBJ1-2
V gene: TRBV27
D gene: -
CDR3 protein: CASSLSMGGLGYGYTF
CDR3 DNA: TGTGCCAGCAGTTTATCGATGGGGGGATTGGGCTATGGCTACACCTTC

clone size: -
J gene: TRBJ1-1
V gene: TRBV7-9
D gene: -
CDR3 protein: CASSPSGGTEAFF
CDR3 DNA: TGTGCCAGCAGCCCCTCTGGGGGGACTGAAGCTTTCTTT

clone size: -
J gene: TRBJ1-1
V gene: TRBV27
D gene: TRBD1
CDR3 protein: CASSLGTGNTEAFF
CDR3 DNA: TGTGCCAGCAGTTTAGGGACAGGGAACACTGAAGCTTTCTTT

clone size: -
J gene: TRBJ2-5
V gene: TRBV6-1
D gene: TRBD2
CDR3 protein: CASSGLAGGRETQYF
CDR3 DNA: TGTGCCAGCAGTGGACTAGCGGGAGGGCGAGAGACCCAGTACTTC

clone size: -
J gene: TRBJ1-2
V gene: TRBV27
D gene: TRBD1
CDR3 protein: CASSWGQGAYGYTF
CDR3 DNA: TGTGCCAGCAGCTGGGGACAGGGGGCTTATGGCTACACCTTC

clone size: -
J gene: TRBJ1-6
V gene: TRBV6-6
D gene: -
CDR3 protein: CASSYPLSTNSPLHF
CDR3 DNA: TGTGCCAGCAGTTACCCCCTCTCCACAAATTCACCCCTCCACTTT

clone size: -
J gene: TRBJ1-1
V gene: TRBV7-9
D gene: -
CDR3 protein: CASSRHRDLGDTEAFF
CDR3 DNA: TGTGCCAGCAGCCGGCACAGGGATCTAGGGGACACTGAAGCTTTCTTT

clone size: -
J gene: TRBJ2-7
V gene: TRBV4-2
D gene: TRBD1
CDR3 protein: CASSSQFGQGYEQYF
CDR3 DNA: TGTGCCAGCAGCTCCCAGTTTGGACAGGGATACGAGCAGTACTTC

clone size: -
J gene: TRBJ2-7
V gene: TRBV13
D gene: TRBD1
CDR3 protein: CASSLDRAHEQYF
CDR3 DNA: TGTGCCAGCAGCCTGGACAGGGCTCACGAGCAGTACTTC

clone size: -
J gene: TRBJ1-3
V gene: TRBV5-1
D gene: TRBD1
CDR3 protein: CASSKGTGFGNTIYF
CDR3 DNA: TGCGCCAGCAGCAAAGGGACAGGGTTCGGAAACACCATATATTTT

clone size: -
J gene: TRBJ1-1
V gene: TRBV4-2
D gene: -
CDR3 protein: CASSQLQGTNTEAFF
CDR3 DNA: TGTGCCAGCAGCCAACTGCAGGGAACGAACACTGAAGCTTTCTTT

clone size: -
J gene: TRBJ2-1
V gene: TRBV7-9
D gene: -
CDR3 protein: CASSLLGQPFYNEQFF
CDR3 DNA: TGTGCCAGCAGCTTACTTGGACAGCCATTTTACAATGAGCAGTTCTTC

clone size: -
J gene: TRBJ2-7
V gene: TRBV23-1
D gene: -
CDR3 protein: CATSPRIGEAYEQYF
CDR3 DNA: TGCGCCACCTCACCTCGTATTGGGGAGGCCTACGAGCAGTACTTC

clone size: -
J gene: TRBJ1-1
V gene: TRBV16
D gene: -
CDR3 protein: CASSQRQENTEAFF
CDR3 DNA: TGTGCCAGCAGCCAACGACAAGAGAACACTGAAGCTTTCTTT

clone size: -
J gene: TRBJ2-1
V gene: TRBV10-3
D gene: TRBD2
CDR3 protein: CAISPSGDGNEQFF
CDR3 DNA: TGTGCCATCAGTCCTAGCGGGGATGGGAATGAGCAGTTCTTC

clone size: -
J gene: TRBJ2-7
V gene: TRBV7-2
D gene: TRBD2
CDR3 protein: CASSLLAGAYEQYF
CDR3 DNA: TGTGCCAGCAGCTTACTAGCGGGGGCCTACGAGCAGTACTTC

clone size: -
J gene: TRBJ2-7
V gene: TRBV2
D gene: -
CDR3 protein: CASSPGYEQYF
CDR3 DNA: TGTGCCAGCAGTCCAGGCTACGAGCAGTACTTC

clone size: -
J gene: TRBJ1-2
V gene: TRBV2
D gene: -
CDR3 protein: CASSESSWEGYTF
CDR3 DNA: TGTGCCAGCAGTGAATCGTCCTGGGAGGGCTACACCTTC

clone size: -
J gene: TRBJ2-7
V gene: TRBV5-1
D gene: TRBD1
CDR3 protein: CASRDRTGKNEQYF
CDR3 DNA: TGCGCCAGCAGGGATCGGACAGGGAAAAACGAGCAGTACTTC

clone size: -
J gene: TRBJ1-1
V gene: TRBV6-1
D gene: TRBD1
CDR3 protein: CASSVRQGLNTEAFF
CDR3 DNA: TGTGCCAGCAGTGTCCGACAGGGACTGAACACTGAAGCTTTCTTT

clone size: -
J gene: TRBJ2-7
V gene: TRBV9
D gene: -
CDR3 protein: CASSVDGTQPYEQYF
CDR3 DNA: TGTGCCAGCAGCGTAGACGGGACTCAACCCTACGAGCAGTACTTC

clone size: once
J gene: TRBJ2-1
V gene: TRBV9
D gene: -
CDR3 protein: CASSVEPGSSYNEQFF
CDR3 DNA: TGTGCCAGCAGCGTAGAGCCGGGGAGCTCCTACAATGAGCAGTTCTTC

clone size: -
J gene: TRBJ2-1
V gene: TRBV27
D gene: -
CDR3 protein: CASSLWQANNEQFF
CDR3 DNA: TGTGCCAGCAGTTTATGGCAGGCTAACAATGAGCAGTTCTTC

clone size: -
J gene: TRBJ2-7
V gene: TRBV5-8
D gene: TRBD1
CDR3 protein: CASSFTGGYEQYF
CDR3 DNA: TGTGCCAGCAGCTTTACAGGGGGCTACGAGCAGTACTTC

clone size: -
J gene: TRBJ1-1
V gene: TRBV5-6
D gene: -
CDR3 protein: CASSSLEGISEAFF
CDR3 DNA: TGTGCCAGCAGCTCCCTAGAGGGCATCTCTGAAGCTTTCTTT

clone size: -
J gene: TRBJ2-7
V gene: TRBV30
D gene: -
CDR3 protein: CAWSTLFQGHSSYEQYF
CDR3 DNA: TGTGCCTGGAGTACACTATTTCAGGGCCACAGCTCCTACGAGCAGTACTTC

clone size: once
J gene: TRBJ1-6
V gene: TRBV4-2
D gene: -
CDR3 protein: CASSQEVGSNSPLHF
CDR3 DNA: TGTGCCAGCAGCCAAGAAGTAGGGAGTAATTCACCCCTCCACTTT

clone size: -
J gene: TRBJ2-7
V gene: TRBV6-1
D gene: TRBD1
CDR3 protein: CASSEGQGFSYEQYF
CDR3 DNA: TGTGCCAGCAGTGAAGGACAGGGCTTCTCCTACGAGCAGTACTTC

clone size: -
J gene: TRBJ2-5
V gene: TRBV7-9
D gene: TRBD2
CDR3 protein: CASSSGTSGSIGVRETQYF
CDR3 DNA: TGTGCCAGCAGCTCCGGGACTAGCGGGAGTATCGGGGTTCGGGAGACCCAGTACTTC

clone size: -
J gene: TRBJ2-2
V gene: TRBV5-8
D gene: -
CDR3 protein: CASSFILDSSVTGELFF
CDR3 DNA: TGTGCCAGCAGCTTTATCCTCGACTCTTCGGTAACCGGGGAGCTGTTTTTT

clone size: -
J gene: TRBJ1-5
V gene: TRBV27
D gene: -
CDR3 protein: CASSLAGEVQPQHF
CDR3 DNA: TGTGCCAGCAGTTTGGCGGGGGAGGTTCAGCCCCAGCATTTT

clone size: -
J gene: TRBJ2-7
V gene: TRBV14
D gene: -
CDR3 protein: CASSQGTAPTYEQYF
CDR3 DNA: TGTGCCAGCAGCCAAGGGACAGCTCCTACCTACGAGCAGTACTTC

clone size: -
J gene: TRBJ2-5
V gene: TRBV27
D gene: TRBD2
CDR3 protein: CASSYIGLAGVQETQYF
CDR3 DNA: TGTGCCAGCAGTTATATAGGACTAGCGGGGGTCCAAGAGACCCAGTACTTC

clone size: -
J gene: TRBJ1-1
V gene: TRBV5-1
D gene: -
CDR3 protein: CASSLAPDTEAFF
CDR3 DNA: TGCGCCAGCAGCTTGGCCCCGGACACTGAAGCTTTCTTT